This entry features one T cell receptor (beta chain) sequence. Antigen specificity is unknown. With 7 bases removed from V and 3 bases from J, the gap between germline ends came to 9 bases. CDR1 is SEHNR and CDR2 is FQNEAQ in the germline V gene (reference sequence). The CDR3 spans 12 residues. This sample is part of a study of a mutant IDH1 vaccine in newly diagnosed glioma. Study information: Initiation of the vaccine course occurred 4-6 weeks after radiotherapy alone, or alongside temozolomide cycles. Earlier therapy was either radiotherapy, temozolomide, or both, and most got both. Broader study findings: Changes to the top peripheral T cell clonotypes appeared unrelated to pseudoprogression. Most patients, around 94%, showed vaccine-induced immune responses.

Profiled with immunoSEQ multiplex PCR; TCRdb holds only in-frame clones, not every one. The sample carries approximately 60,000 clones, roughly 82% recorded once. Stated time point: week 5, during vaccination. Mutant IDH1 20-mer peptide, at 300 ug, made up each vaccine dose, with topical imiquimod. The rearrangement joins TRBV7-9 to TRBJ1-2, with D possibly matching TRBD1 (6 bases). This receptor was obtained from a woman aged 18 to 35 with glioma. Some clones in this sample may be carry-over from other donors' samples. Sequences were derived from PBMCs, sampled from a glioma patient whose treatment included an IDH1 peptide vaccine. The CDR3 nucleotides read TGTGCCAGCAAGGGGGAAGACTATGGCTACACCTTC. It is translated as CASKGEDYGYTF. The whole variable domain, remainder taken from reference TRBV7-9 and TRBJ1-2, is DTGVSQNPRHKITKRGQNVTFRCDPISEHNRLYWYRQTLGQGPEFLTYFQNEAQLEKSRLLSDRFSAERPKGSFSTLEIQRTEQGDSAMYLCASKGEDYGYTFGSGTRLTVV.